The 26 T cell receptor beta chains given below trace back to one sample, sequenced in a study of blood T cell repertoires in COVID-19. Using immunoSEQ multiplex PCR, the repertoire was profiled, and TCRdb retains in-frame clones only, with some absent. This sample has about 52,000 clones; 65% to 90% occur once, and the top ten carry about 15%. The sample was peripheral blood. These receptor sequences come from a man aged 65-85 years with acute or convalescent COVID-19.

The chain combines TRBV9 with TRBJ1-6; D is unresolved. Trimming removed 0 bases from V and 0 bases from J, with 7 bases in between. The germline gives CDR1 SGDLS, CDR2 YYNGEE. The CDR3 contains 16 residues. The CDR3 sequence: CASSVAQSSYNSPLHF. Here the CDR3 DNA reads TGTGCCAGCAGCGTAGCACAGAGCTCCTATAATTCACCCCTCCACTTT.

This clone was picked up one time. The chain combines TRBV3-1 (or the pseudogene TRBV3-2) with TRBJ1-4; 8 bases match TRBD1. The germline gives CDR1 LGHDT, CDR2 YNNKEL (reference sequence). Trimming removed 2 bases from V and 8 bases from J; junction bases left unmatched: 4. This CDR3 region has 14 residues. CDR3 amino acids: CASSQNTGGEKLFF. CDR3 nucleotide sequence: TGTGCCAGCAGCCAAAACACAGGGGGAGAAAAACTGTTTTTT.

The rearrangement uses TRBV9 and TRBJ2-1; 8 positions agree with TRBD2. After removal of 3 bases from V and 4 bases from J, the junction contained 6 bases not matched to a gene. The CDR3 runs to 15 residues. CDR1 is SGDLS and CDR2 is YYNGEE in the germline V gene. The CDR3 nucleotides are TGTGCCAGCAGCGCAATGACTAGCGAGTACAATGAGCAGTTCTTC. Its protein is CASSAMTSEYNEQFF.

This chain links TRBV9 with TRBJ1-1, with 8 bases aligning to TRBD1. Trimming took 6 bases from V and 1 from J; bases not matched to a gene: 5. Germline V gives CDR1 SGDLS, CDR2 YYNGEE. The CDR3 loop spans 14 amino acids. The CDR3 DNA reads as TGTGCCAGCACCTTGACAGGGGAGAACACTGAAGCTTTCTTT. This gives the protein CASTLTGENTEAFF.

The V call is TRBV6-5, the J call TRBJ2-1; D not certain. Germline loops: CDR1 MNHEY, CDR2 SVGAGI. The CDR3 is made up of 13 amino acids. V lost 2 bases, J lost 3 bases, and 5 bases lay in between. The CDR3 here is CASSYGNYNEQFF. CDR3 nucleotide sequence: TGTGCCAGCAGTTACGGCAACTACAATGAGCAGTTCTTC.

V usage is TRBV7-3 and J usage is TRBJ2-3, with D tentatively TRBD1 (6 bases). Deletions cut 5 bases from V and 4 bases from J, with 13 bases between. Germline CDR1 is SGHTA and CDR2 is FQGTGA. CDR3 size: 14 residues. The CDR3 region is CASSLRPGADTQYF. In DNA, the CDR3 is TGTGCCAGCAGCCTCAGACCAGGGGCAGATACGCAGTATTTT.

V and J are TRBV18 and TRBJ1-3; 11 bases fit TRBD1. This CDR3 has 15 amino acids. Germline loops: CDR1 KGHSH, CDR2 LQKENI. With V trimmed by 4 bases and J by 4 bases, 3 bases remained unmatched. The CDR3 spells CASSRDRGSGNTIYF. DNA for the CDR3: TGTGCCAGCTCACGGGACAGGGGGAGCGGAAACACCATATATTTT.

This chain uses TRBV7-2 with TRBJ1-3; 9 bases map to TRBD1. The CDR3 spans 14 residues. V lost 5 bases and J lost 8; bases outside the gene matches: 7. Germline V gives CDR1 SGHTA, CDR2 FQGNSA. The CDR3 sequence: CASSNGQGKDTIYF. The CDR3, as DNA: TGTGCCAGCAGCAACGGACAGGGGAAGGACACCATATATTTT.

The chain recombines TRBV9 with TRBJ1-1, with a possible D match to TRBD1 (6 bases). Germline V lookup: CDR1 SGDLS, CDR2 YYNGEE. The V and J ends lost 4 bases and 2 bases respectively, with 9 bases between them. The CDR3 covers 13 residues. CDR3 protein: CASSSGQNTEAFF. The DNA of the CDR3 is TGTGCCAGCAGCTCGGGACAAAACACTGAAGCTTTCTTT.

The chain has TRBV6-5 and TRBJ1-2; TRBD1 matches at 8 bases. After removal of 8 bases from V and 6 bases from J, the junction contained 5 bases not matched to a gene. Germline CDR1 reads MNHEY; CDR2 reads SVGAGI. The CDR3 consists of 12 residues. Written as DNA, the CDR3 is TGTGCCAGCCCGGACAGGGCCCATGGCTACACCTTC. It encodes CASPDRAHGYTF.

Points on this clone: Sequence at one end of the junction differs from germline and may be a read error. This CDR3 reads CASSIAGGLETQYF. The CDR3 nucleotides are TGTGCCAGCAGCATAGCGGGGGGGTTGGAGACCCAGTACTTC. The chain links TRBV7-9 to TRBJ2-5; TRBD2 matches 11 bases. Germline CDR1 and CDR2: SEHNR and FQNEAQ (reference sequence). The CDR3 consists of 14 residues.

The chain carries TRBV7-8 and TRBJ2-7, with TRBD1 matching over 9 bases. Germline assignment: CDR1 SGHVS and CDR2 FQNEAQ. After removal of 5 bases from V and 6 bases from J, the junction contained 2 bases not matched to a gene. The CDR3 runs to 12 residues. The CDR3: CASSQDRGEQYF. The CDR3 nucleotides read TGTGCCAGCAGCCAGGACAGGGGCGAGCAGTACTTC.

CDR3 sequence: CASSYRRAGTGISEQYV. The CDR3 nucleotides are TGTGCCAGCAGTTACCGGCGGGCCGGGACAGGGATTTCCGAGCAGTACGTC. The rearrangement joins TRBV6-2 or TRBV6-3 to TRBJ2-7; 9 nucleotides align to TRBD1. Trimming at V came to 2 bases and at J to 6 bases, leaving 14 bases not matched to a gene. Germline V gene data show CDR1 as MNHEY and CDR2 as SVGEGT. The CDR3 totals 17 residues.

The chain couples TRBV9 to TRBJ2-1; 7 positions agree with TRBD2. This CDR3 is built from 19 residues. V was pared by 4 bases and J by 0 bases, with 16 bases of the junction left unmatched. Per the germline V gene, CDR1 is SGDLS and CDR2 is YYNGEE. This CDR3 is CASSPWRLAARSSYNEQFF. CDR3 DNA sequence: TGTGCCAGCAGCCCCTGGCGGCTAGCGGCCCGGAGCTCCTACAATGAGCAGTTCTTC.

The gene calls are TRBV29-1 and TRBJ1-4; D is unresolved. The CDR3 runs 13 residues. Trimming stripped 6 bases from V and 2 bases from J, with 10 bases between. Germline V lookup: CDR1 SQVTM, CDR2 ANQGSEA. CDR3 coding DNA: TGCAGCGTATCTTGGCGGACTAATGAAAAACTGTTTTTT. Translating gives CSVSWRTNEKLFF.

In this sample, this clone turned up once. This chain uses TRBV28 with TRBJ1-4; 8 bases are a match to TRBD1. The germline CDR1 and CDR2 sequences are MDHEN and SYDVKM. V was clipped by 2 bases and J by 7 bases; unmatched bases: 15. CDR3 size: 18 residues. The DNA of the CDR3 is TGTGCCAGCAGTTTACCTACTACCCGGACAGGGAGTAGTGAAAAACTGTTTTTT. Residues: CASSLPTTRTGSSEKLFF.

The chain has TRBV11-2 and TRBJ1-2; 7 nucleotides agree with TRBD1. The CDR3 is made up of 16 amino acids. Germline V gene lookup returns CDR1 SGHAT and CDR2 FQNNGV. The trim removed 5 bases at V and 1 base at J, leaving 10 bases unmatched. The CDR3 sequence is CASSLGPDRINYGYTF. CDR3 sequence (DNA): TGTGCCAGCAGCCTAGGCCCGGACAGGATTAACTATGGCTACACCTTC.

V is TRBV7-2 and J is TRBJ2-5; no reliable D call. The ends were cut back, 7 bases at V and 4 bases at J, with 16 bases in the middle. The CDR3 sequence is 14 residues long. Germline-derived CDR1 and CDR2 are SGHTA and FQGNSA. The CDR3 nucleotides are TGTGCCAGCAAGCTCGCTAGAGCACGAGAGACCCAGTACTTC. This codes for CASKLARARETQYF.

The chain combines TRBV11-3 with TRBJ1-1; D is ambiguous. This CDR3 contains 12 residues. Trimming took off 10 bases at V and 2 bases at J, with 11 bases between the two ends. Germline CDR1 reads SGHNT; CDR2 reads YENEEA. The CDR3 bases are TGTGCCACCCCGTTGAGAAACACTGAAGCTTTCTTT. Translation: CATPLRNTEAFF.

This sequence joins TRBV7-2 and TRBJ2-7; 11 nucleotides line up with TRBD1. CDR1 is SGHTA and CDR2 is FQGNSA in the germline V gene. Trimming took 5 bases from V and 4 from J; bases not matched to a gene: 7. This CDR3 comprises 15 residues. The CDR3 DNA follows: TGTGCCAGCAGCGAGGGACAGGGGGATGTATACGAGCAGTACGTC. It is translated as CASSEGQGDVYEQYV.

The chain carries TRBV2 and TRBJ2-7, with D uncertain. Germline V gene data show CDR1 as SNHLY and CDR2 as FYNNEI. V was pared by 6 bases and J by 3 bases, with 9 bases between. There are 12 residues in the CDR3. CDR3 nucleotides: TGTGCCAGCAGAATCTATTACTACGAGCAGTACTTC. It translates to CASRIYYYEQYF.

The chain has TRBV4-2 and TRBJ2-3; TRBD2 matches at 8 bases. The CDR3 consists of 13 residues. The germline V gene has CDR1 LGHNA and CDR2 YNFKEQ. With V trimmed by 6 bases and J by 6 bases, 5 bases remained unmatched. CDR3 sequence reads: CASRYSGTDTQYF. In DNA, the CDR3 is TGTGCCAGCAGATATAGCGGGACGGATACGCAGTATTTT.

The V and J genes are TRBV29-1 and TRBJ1-1; TRBD1 might be the D (5 bases). V lost 6 bases and J 1 base, leaving 12 bases between the germline ends. This CDR3 has 13 residues. Germline lookup yields CDR1 SQVTM and CDR2 ANQGSEA. This chain's CDR3 is CSVTGDRNTEAFF. For the CDR3, the DNA is TGCAGCGTGACGGGCGACAGGAACACTGAAGCTTTCTTT.

This clone was observed once. This chain uses TRBV4-3 with TRBJ2-1; D is unresolved. CDR1 LGHNA and CDR2 YSLEER come from the germline V gene. V dropped 0 bases and J dropped 9 bases, with 15 bases sitting between them. This CDR3 contains 15 residues. The chain's CDR3 is CASSQERVSLREQFF. In DNA, the CDR3 is TGCGCCAGCAGCCAAGAGCGAGTCTCTCTTCGTGAGCAGTTCTTC.

J is TRBJ2-1 and V is TRBV24-1; TRBD2 might be the D (5 bases). Germline-derived CDR1 and CDR2 are KGHDR and SFDVKD. The CDR3 totals 15 residues. Trimming pared 3 bases from V and 5 bases from J, leaving 13 bases between. For the CDR3, the DNA is TGTGCCACCAGTGATCTAGGACCCGGGAACAATGAGCAGTTCTTC. Amino acid sequence: CATSDLGPGNNEQFF.

Note on this clone: It is unclear where the CDR3 begins or ends on the DNA, so no DNA is shown, and the CDR3 is as TCRdb lists it. V and J are TRBV30 and TRBJ2-5; the table's D call, TRBD1, has no DNA check behind it. Germline V gene sequence: CDR1 GTSNPN, CDR2 SVGIG (reference sequence). With termini counted, the CDR3 has 15 amino acids. The chain's CDR3 is CAWSVLLSGQETQYF.